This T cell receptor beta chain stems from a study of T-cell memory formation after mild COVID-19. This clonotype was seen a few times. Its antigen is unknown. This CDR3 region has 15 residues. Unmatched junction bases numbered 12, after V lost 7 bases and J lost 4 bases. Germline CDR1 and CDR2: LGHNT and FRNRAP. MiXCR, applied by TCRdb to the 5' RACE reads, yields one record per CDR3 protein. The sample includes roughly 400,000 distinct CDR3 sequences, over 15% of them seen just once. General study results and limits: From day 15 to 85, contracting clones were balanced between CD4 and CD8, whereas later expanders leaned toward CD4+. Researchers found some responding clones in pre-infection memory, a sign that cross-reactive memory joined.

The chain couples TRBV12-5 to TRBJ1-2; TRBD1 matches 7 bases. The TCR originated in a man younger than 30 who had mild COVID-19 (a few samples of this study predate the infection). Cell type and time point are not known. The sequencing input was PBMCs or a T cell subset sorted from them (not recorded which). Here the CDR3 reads CASAREAGGIYGYTF. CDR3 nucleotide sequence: TGTGCTAGTGCCAGGGAGGCAGGGGGGATCTATGGCTACACCTTC.